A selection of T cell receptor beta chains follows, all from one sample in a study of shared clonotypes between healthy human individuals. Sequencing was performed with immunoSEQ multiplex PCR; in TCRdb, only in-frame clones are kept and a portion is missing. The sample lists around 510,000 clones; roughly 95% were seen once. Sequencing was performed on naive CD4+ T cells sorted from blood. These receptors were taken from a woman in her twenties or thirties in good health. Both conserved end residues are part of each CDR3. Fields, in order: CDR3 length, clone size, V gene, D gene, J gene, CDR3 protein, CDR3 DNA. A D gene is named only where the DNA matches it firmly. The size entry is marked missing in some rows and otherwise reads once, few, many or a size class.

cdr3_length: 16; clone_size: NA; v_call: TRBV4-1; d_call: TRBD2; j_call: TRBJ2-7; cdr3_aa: CASSQSILAGGYEQYF; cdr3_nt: TGCGCCAGCAGCCAGAGTATCCTAGCGGGAGGCTACGAGCAGTACTTC
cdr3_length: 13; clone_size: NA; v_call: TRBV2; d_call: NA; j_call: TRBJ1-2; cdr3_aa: CARHSGLSYGYTF; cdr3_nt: TGTGCCCGCCACTCGGGACTGTCCTATGGCTACACCTTC
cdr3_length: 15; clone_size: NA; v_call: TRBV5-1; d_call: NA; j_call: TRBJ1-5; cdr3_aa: CASSKSGDSNQPQHF; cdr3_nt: TGCGCCAGCAGCAAAAGTGGCGATAGCAATCAGCCCCAGCATTTT
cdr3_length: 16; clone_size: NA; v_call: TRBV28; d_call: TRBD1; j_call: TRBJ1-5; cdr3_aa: CASSPYLQGSWQPQHF; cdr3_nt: TGTGCCAGCAGTCCATATCTACAGGGGAGCTGGCAGCCCCAGCATTTT
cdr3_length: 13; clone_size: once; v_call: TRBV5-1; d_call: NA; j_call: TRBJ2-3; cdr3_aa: CASRDYLTDTQYF; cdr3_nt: TGCGCCAGCAGGGACTACCTCACAGATACGCAGTATTTT
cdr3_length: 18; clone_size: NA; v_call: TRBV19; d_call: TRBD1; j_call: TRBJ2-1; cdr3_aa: CASSRTGTSGLTYNEQFF; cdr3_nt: TGTGCCAGTAGCAGGACAGGGACCTCGGGGCTAACCTACAATGAGCAGTTCTTC
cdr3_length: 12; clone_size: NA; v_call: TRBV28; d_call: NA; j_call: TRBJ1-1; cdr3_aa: CASSLYRAGAFF; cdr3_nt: TGTGCCAGCAGTTTATACAGGGCTGGCGCTTTCTTT
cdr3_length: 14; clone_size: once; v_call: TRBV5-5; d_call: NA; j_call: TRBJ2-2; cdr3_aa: CASSSGTLTGELFF; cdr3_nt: TGTGCCAGCAGCTCAGGGACTTTAACCGGGGAGCTGTTTTTT
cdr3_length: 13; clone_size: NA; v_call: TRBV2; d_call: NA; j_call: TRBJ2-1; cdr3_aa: CASSGRGYNEQFF; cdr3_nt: TGTGCCAGCAGCGGTCGGGGCTACAATGAGCAGTTCTTC
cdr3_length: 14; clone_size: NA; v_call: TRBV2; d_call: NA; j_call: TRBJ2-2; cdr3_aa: CASSPQGNTEELFF; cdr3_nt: TGTGCCAGCAGTCCCCAGGGGAACACCGAGGAGCTGTTTTTT
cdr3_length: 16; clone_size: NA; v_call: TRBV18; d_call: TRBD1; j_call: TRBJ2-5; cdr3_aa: CASSPPRTGSQETQYF; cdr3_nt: TGTGCCAGCTCACCACCTCGGACAGGGAGCCAAGAGACCCAGTACTTC
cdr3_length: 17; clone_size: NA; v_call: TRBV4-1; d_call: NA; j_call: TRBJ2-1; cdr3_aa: CASSQDELGTPYNEQFF; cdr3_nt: TGCGCCAGCAGCCAAGACGAGTTGGGGACACCTTACAATGAGCAGTTCTTC
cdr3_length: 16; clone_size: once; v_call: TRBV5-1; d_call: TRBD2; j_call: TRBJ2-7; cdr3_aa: CAYQLAGPISSYEQYF; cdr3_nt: TGCGCCTACCAACTAGCGGGCCCTATTAGCTCCTACGAGCAGTACTTC
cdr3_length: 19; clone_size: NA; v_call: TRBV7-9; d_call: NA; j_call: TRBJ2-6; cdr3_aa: CASSLGWGRPDSGANVLTF; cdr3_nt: TGTGCCAGCAGCTTAGGGTGGGGCAGGCCAGATTCTGGGGCCAACGTCCTGACTTTC
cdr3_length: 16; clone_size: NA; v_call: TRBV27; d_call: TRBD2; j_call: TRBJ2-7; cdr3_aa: CASSPAAGEGYYEQYF; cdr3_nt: TGTGCCAGCAGTCCGGCAGCGGGAGAGGGGTACTACGAGCAGTACTTC
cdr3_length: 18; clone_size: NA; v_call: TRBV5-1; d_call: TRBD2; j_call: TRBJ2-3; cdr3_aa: CASSLDYPSGASTDTQYF; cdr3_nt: TGCGCCAGCAGCTTGGACTATCCTAGCGGGGCGTCCACAGATACGCAGTATTTT
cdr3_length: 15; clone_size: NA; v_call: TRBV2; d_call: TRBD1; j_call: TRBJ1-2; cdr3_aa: CASSEALGRGYGYTF; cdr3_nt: TGTGCCAGCAGTGAAGCGCTTGGCAGGGGGTATGGCTACACCTTC
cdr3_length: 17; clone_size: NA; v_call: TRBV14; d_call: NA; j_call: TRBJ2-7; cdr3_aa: CASSQWAVGGAPHEQYF; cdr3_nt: TGTGCCAGCAGCCAATGGGCAGTGGGGGGAGCTCCCCACGAGCAGTACTTC
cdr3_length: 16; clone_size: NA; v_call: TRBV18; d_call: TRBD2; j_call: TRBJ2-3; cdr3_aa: CASSPPQRGITDTQYF; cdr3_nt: TGTGCCAGCTCACCACCCCAGCGGGGCATCACAGATACGCAGTATTTT
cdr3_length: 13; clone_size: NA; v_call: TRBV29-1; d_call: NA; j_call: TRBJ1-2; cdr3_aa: CSVAPAASRGYTF; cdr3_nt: TGCAGCGTGGCACCGGCGGCCAGCAGGGGCTACACCTTC
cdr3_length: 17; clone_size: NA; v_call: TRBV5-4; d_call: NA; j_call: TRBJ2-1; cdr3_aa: CASSLALLGGSYNEQFF; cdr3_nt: TGTGCCAGCAGCTTGGCCCTTCTCGGAGGCTCCTACAATGAGCAGTTCTTC
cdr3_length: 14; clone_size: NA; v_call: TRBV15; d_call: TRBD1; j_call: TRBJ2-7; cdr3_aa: CATSPGQGAEEQYF; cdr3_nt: TGTGCCACCTCTCCGGGACAGGGGGCTGAGGAGCAGTACTTC
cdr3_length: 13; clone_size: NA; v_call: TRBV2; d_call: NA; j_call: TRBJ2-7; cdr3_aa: CASSRDGAYEQYF; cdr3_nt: TGTGCCAGCAGCAGGGACGGAGCCTACGAGCAGTACTTC
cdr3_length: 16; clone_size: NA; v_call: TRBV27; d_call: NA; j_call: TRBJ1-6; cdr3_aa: CASGQTVTAYNSPLHF; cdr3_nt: TGTGCCAGCGGCCAGACAGTTACTGCCTATAATTCACCCCTCCACTTT
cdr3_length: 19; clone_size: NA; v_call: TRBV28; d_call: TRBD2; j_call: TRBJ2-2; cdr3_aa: CASSGGPESLLAGSGELFF; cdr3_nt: TGTGCCAGCAGCGGGGGTCCAGAGTCCCTACTAGCGGGATCAGGGGAGCTGTTTTTT
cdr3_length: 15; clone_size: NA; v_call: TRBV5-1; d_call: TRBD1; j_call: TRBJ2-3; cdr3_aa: CASSLGQGPTDTQYF; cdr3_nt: TGCGCCAGCAGCTTGGGACAGGGGCCCACAGATACGCAGTATTTT
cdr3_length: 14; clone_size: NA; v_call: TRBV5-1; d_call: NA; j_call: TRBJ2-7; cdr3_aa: CASSLELSSYEQYF; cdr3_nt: TGCGCCAGCAGCTTGGAGCTGAGCTCCTACGAGCAGTACTTC
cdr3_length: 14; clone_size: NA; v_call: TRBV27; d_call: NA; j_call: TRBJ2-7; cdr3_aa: CASRERARSYEQYF; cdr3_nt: TGTGCCAGCAGAGAGAGGGCACGCTCCTACGAGCAGTACTTC
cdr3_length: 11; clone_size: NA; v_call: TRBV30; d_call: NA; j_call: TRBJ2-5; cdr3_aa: CAWRASETQYF; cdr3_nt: TGTGCCTGGAGGGCCTCCGAGACCCAGTACTTC
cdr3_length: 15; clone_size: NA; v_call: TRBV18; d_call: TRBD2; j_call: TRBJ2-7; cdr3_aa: CASSFLGGGTYEQYF; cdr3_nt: TGTGCCAGCTCGTTTCTTGGCGGGGGTACCTACGAGCAGTACTTC
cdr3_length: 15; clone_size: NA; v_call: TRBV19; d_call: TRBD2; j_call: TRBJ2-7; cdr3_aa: CASSPTSGRPYEQYF; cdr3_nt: TGTGCCAGTAGTCCGACTAGCGGGAGGCCCTACGAGCAGTACTTC
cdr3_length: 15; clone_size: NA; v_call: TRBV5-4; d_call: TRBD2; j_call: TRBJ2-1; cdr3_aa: CASSLRLAGVDEQFF; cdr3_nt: TGTGCCAGCAGCTTGCGACTAGCGGGAGTCGATGAGCAGTTCTTC
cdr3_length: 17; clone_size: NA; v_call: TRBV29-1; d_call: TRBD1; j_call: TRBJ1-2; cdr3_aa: CSVPGTGRRYYGYGYTF; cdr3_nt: TGCAGCGTTCCCGGGACAGGGAGGAGGTACTATGGCTATGGCTACACCTTC
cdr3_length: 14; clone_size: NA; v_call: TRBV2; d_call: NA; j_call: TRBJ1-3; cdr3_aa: CASNTHGSGNTIYF; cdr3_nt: TGTGCCAGCAATACCCACGGATCTGGAAACACCATATATTTT
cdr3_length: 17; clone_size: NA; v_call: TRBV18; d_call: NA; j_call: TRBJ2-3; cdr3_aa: CASSPFVSGVSTDTQYF; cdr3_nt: TGTGCCAGCTCACCATTTGTTTCCGGGGTTAGCACAGATACGCAGTATTTT
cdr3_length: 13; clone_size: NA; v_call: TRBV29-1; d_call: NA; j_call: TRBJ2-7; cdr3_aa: CSVVGRLTYEQYF; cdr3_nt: TGCAGCGTTGTTGGCAGGCTAACCTACGAGCAGTACTTC
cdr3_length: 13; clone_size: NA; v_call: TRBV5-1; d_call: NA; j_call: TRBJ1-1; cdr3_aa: CASSLTGGTEAFF; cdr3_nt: TGCGCCAGCAGTCTGACGGGGGGGACTGAAGCTTTCTTT
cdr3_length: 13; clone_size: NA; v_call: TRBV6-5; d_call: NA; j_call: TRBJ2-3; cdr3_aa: CASSYNSRAAQYF; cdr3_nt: TGTGCCAGCAGTTACAACTCCCGAGCCGCGCAGTATTTT
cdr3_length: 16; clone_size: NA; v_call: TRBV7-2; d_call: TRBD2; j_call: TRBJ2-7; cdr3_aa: CASSLHAVAGPREQYF; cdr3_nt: TGTGCCAGCAGCTTACACGCGGTAGCGGGACCTCGTGAGCAGTACTTC